This T cell receptor (beta chain) was recovered during a study of T cells after yellow fever vaccination. Whole-study context: Preparation of fractions with low cell numbers was performed using SMART-Seq v4 Ultra Low Input. Overall study results and limits: Almost all vaccine-responding clonotypes escaped detection in sorted memory subsets on day 0. Once the booster was given, most primary-vaccination clones reappeared, at approximately 97% for CD4 and around 90% for CD8.

In its sample, this clonotype was seen many times. Germline V gene data show CDR1 as SGHTA and CDR2 as FQGNSA. V trimming: 5 bases; J trimming: 5 bases; junction bases outside the gene matches: 3. The CDR3 has 13 amino acids. Template switching by 5'RACE produced TCR cDNA, adding a universal primer site and UMIs. TCRdb redid the calling of the 5' RACE reads with MiXCR, one entry per CDR3 protein. The table shows approximately 10,000 distinct CDR3 sequences, with roughly 6% occurring only once. The clonotype was recovered from a young man who received the YFV17D yellow fever vaccine. Sequencing was performed on PBMCs, either bulk or a sorted T-cell subset (CD4+, CD8+, memory, or dextramer-sorted; not recorded which), taken on the day of the yellow fever booster vaccination. The V call is TRBV7-2, the J call TRBJ1-2; 9 bases match TRBD1. Here the CDR3 DNA reads TGTGCCAGCAGCACGGACAGGGGTTATGGCTACACCTTC. This translates into CASSTDRGYGYTF.